What follows is one TCR beta chain and its context. Its target is not known. These data are taken from a study of human T cells and chemical hapten exposure. Sample time point: patch test 3, about 24 weeks after DPC sensitization. The treatment is: therapeutic diphenylcyclopropenone sensitization with weekly scalp DPC. Germline CDR1 reads SGHVS; CDR2 reads FNYEAQ. The length of the CDR3 is 14 residues. V lost 1 base and J 4 bases, leaving 11 bases between the germline ends. Regarding the study as a whole: Expanded TCRs created a significantly greater count of big CDR3 similarity clusters than controls did.

The library tagged individual cDNA molecules with unique molecular identifiers. Per the study methods: From 23,224 to 690,600 TCRs were found per sample, with a median of about 96,000. In TCRdb, the RACE reads were re-called with MiXCR into one record per CDR3 protein. The V and J calls come from TCRdb's annotation, not from the publication. In the table there are roughly 200,000 distinct CDR3 sequences, roughly a quarter of which are singletons. The sequence came from a middle-aged woman with alopecia areata. Some clones in this sample may be carry-over from other donors' samples. Sequenced material: whole blood, taken in connection with sensitization to the hapten diphenylcyclopropenone (DPC). The gene calls are TRBV7-6 and TRBJ2-7, with unresolved D. The CDR3 loop is CASSLEGPPYEQYF. CDR3 in DNA: TGTGCCAGCAGCTTAGAAGGGCCCCCGTACGAGCAGTACTTC.